This T cell receptor (beta chain) was recovered during a study of PD-1 blockade in classical Hodgkin lymphoma. General study points: Patients newly diagnosed and complete responders had comparable baseline diversity. Reported baseline diversity: healthy donors highest, relapsed/refractory patients lowest.

With respect to this clone: Its antigen is unknown.

From germline, CDR1 is LNHDA and CDR2 SQIVND (reference sequence). V dropped 3 bases and J dropped 4 bases, with 15 bases sitting between them. This CDR3 comprises 15 residues. Each patient relapsed following autologous stem cell transplantation, and prior brentuximab vedotin exposure differed. Best response was recorded as complete response, partial response or progressive disease. The method was immunoSEQ multiplex PCR; TCRdb's version includes in-frame clones alone and lacks a portion of them. The profile shows around 20,000 clones, 86% of them singletons. The source was peripheral blood mononuclear cells (PBMCs), collected before the second cycle of nivolumab. This rearrangement joins TRBV19 to TRBJ1-2; the D gene is possibly TRBD1 (6 bases). The sequence came from a human donor with classical Hodgkin lymphoma. CDR3 in DNA: TGTGCCAGTAGTATGTCCAGACAGGCGCGCTATGGCTACACCTTC. Its translation is CASSMSRQARYGYTF.